This T cell receptor (beta chain) was retrieved from a study of cytomegalovirus exposure and HLA in healthy donors. Notes on the study in general: The authors considered a cluster of highly shared sequence variants likely to be a sequencing artifact. The authors later found HLA-associated TCR beta chains more clonally expanded than equally common others. Rarity marked most TCR sequences, yet some public TCRs occurred in many donors.

Both 60 Vbeta primers and 13 Jbeta primers went into the PCR. Produced via immunoSEQ multiplex PCR; TCRdb's table is partial and in-frame only. This table has some 90,000 clones, over 70% appearing once. Germline assignment: CDR1 MDHEN and CDR2 SYDVKM. The J segment lost 7 bases and the V segment lost 4 bases, leaving 5 bases of the junction unmatched. The CDR3 runs to 14 residues. The table lists this clone with a few counts. Antigen: not known. The sequence derives from a man between 60 and 75 years old in good health and CMV-seronegative. The sequenced sample was PBMCs. V usage is TRBV28 and J usage is TRBJ1-5; 9 bases are shared with TRBD1. DNA of the CDR3: TGTGCCAGCAGTTCGAGGACAGGGGTGCAGCCCCAGCATTTT. Encoded protein: CASSSRTGVQPQHF. Looking up the rest from reference TRBV28 and TRBJ1-5 gives the full variable domain: DVKVTQSSRYLVKRTGEKVFLECVQDMDHENMFWYRQDPGLGLRLIYFSYDVKMKEKGDIPEGYSVSREKKERFSLILESASTNQTSMYLCASSSRTGVQPQHFGDGTRLSIL.